The 22 T cell receptor beta chains in this list originate from one sample, sequenced in a study of CD8 T cells in Susac syndrome. With random hexamers, reverse transcription was performed on about 0.5 to 1 ug of RNA. TCRdb used MiXCR to reprocess the immunoSEQ multiplex PCR reads, holding one entry per CDR3 protein. Among 80,000 or so distinct CDR3 sequences listed, roughly 94% were seen once. Sequences were obtained from CD8+ T cells from PBMCs. All receptors come from a human donor with Susac syndrome.

The chain recombines TRBV27 with TRBJ1-5; TRBD1 agrees at 8 bases. The CDR3 is 14 amino acids. V shed 6 bases and J 7 bases; nucleotides not matched to a gene: 8. Germline V lookup: CDR1 MNHEY, CDR2 SMNVEV (reference sequence). CDR3 in DNA: TGTGCCAGCAGCCCAGACAGGGGAGGACAGCCCCAGCATTTT. This encodes CASSPDRGGQPQHF.

The chain is built from TRBV11-2 and TRBJ2-5; D possibly matches TRBD1 or TRBD2 (5 bases each). Germline V gene data show CDR1 as SGHAT and CDR2 as FQNNGV. The germline V and J ends were trimmed by 5 bases and 2 bases, with 18 bases remaining between them. CDR3 size: 16 residues. This chain's CDR3 is CASSPSNTGTQETQYF. DNA for the CDR3: TGTGCCAGCAGCCCCTCCAATACCGGGACGCAAGAGACCCAGTACTTC.

Only a few counts were recorded for this clonotype. V and J are TRBV12-5 and TRBJ1-2, with 7 bases fitting TRBD1. V was clipped by 6 bases and J by 6 bases; unmatched bases: 7. The CDR3 loop spans 13 amino acids. From germline, CDR1 is LGHNT and CDR2 FRNRAP. CDR3: CASGDRVLDGYTF. The CDR3, as DNA: TGTGCTAGTGGCGACAGGGTCTTGGATGGCTACACCTTC. Together with reference TRBV12-5 and TRBJ1-2, the CDR3 gives the full variable domain: DARVTQTPRHKVTEMGQEVTMRCQPILGHNTVFWYRQTMMQGLELLAYFRNRAPLDDSGMPKDRFSAEMPDATLATLKIQPSEPRDSAVYFCASGDRVLDGYTFGSGTRLTVV.

The chain carries TRBV6-6 and TRBJ1-1; a weak D match, TRBD1 (6 bases). The CDR3 has 13 amino acids. Germline-derived CDR1 and CDR2 are MNHNY and SVGAGI (reference sequence). V was shortened by 2 bases and J by 4 bases, with 8 bases between the two germline ends. The CDR3 loop is CASSYTGSTEAFF. In DNA, the CDR3 is TGTGCCAGCAGTTACACAGGGAGCACTGAAGCTTTCTTT.

This clonotype appeared a single time. The gene calls are TRBV10-3 and TRBJ2-1; D unclear. The CDR3 spans 13 residues. Deletions cut 3 bases from V and 5 bases from J, with 8 bases between. CDR1 is ENHRY, CDR2 SYGVKD, per germline. The CDR3 sequence: CAISDTNNNEQFF. CDR3 DNA sequence: TGTGCCATCAGTGACACTAATAACAATGAGCAGTTCTTC.

The rearrangement uses TRBV18 and TRBJ2-7; 11 bases are a match to TRBD1. Trimming took 8 bases from V and 7 from J; bases not matched to a gene: 13. Germline CDR1 is KGHSH and CDR2 is LQKENI. This CDR3 is 15 amino acids long. The chain's CDR3 is CASRRKDRGLGEQYF. The CDR3 DNA is TGTGCCAGCCGGCGAAAGGACAGGGGGCTAGGAGAGCAGTACTTC.

The V and J genes are TRBV27 and TRBJ1-2, with D possibly matching TRBD1 (5 bases). Germline V gives CDR1 MNHEY, CDR2 SMNVEV (reference sequence). V was clipped by 2 bases and J by 5 bases, with 15 bases between them. This CDR3 contains 15 residues. DNA for the CDR3: TGTGCCAGCAGTTTAGCGGCGGGACCGGCATATGGCTACACCTTC. It encodes CASSLAAGPAYGYTF.

The chain combines TRBV30 with TRBJ2-7; 13 positions agree with TRBD2. The V segment lost 2 bases and the J segment 7 bases; nucleotides outside the gene matches: 8. The CDR3 covers 15 residues. Germline-derived CDR1 and CDR2 are GTSNPN and SVGIG (reference sequence). The DNA of the CDR3 is TGTGCCTGGAGTACCGGGACTAGCGGGGTATGGGAGCAGTACTTC. Protein product: CAWSTGTSGVWEQYF.

The V and J genes are TRBV20-1 and TRBJ2-2, with D possibly being TRBD1 (6 bases). Trimming removed 3 bases at V and 3 bases at J, with 8 bases between. The CDR3 is 13 amino acids. The germline CDR1 and CDR2 sequences are DFQATT and SNEGSKA (reference sequence). CDR3 residues: CSASKGDTGELFF. CDR3 bases: TGCAGTGCTAGTAAGGGGGACACCGGGGAGCTGTTTTTT.

The rearrangement uses TRBV11-2 and TRBJ2-7; D remains unclear. The CDR3 has 13 amino acids. The germline CDR1 and CDR2 sequences are SGHAT and FQNNGV. V was shortened by 2 bases and J by 3 bases, with 8 bases between the two germline ends. The CDR3 coding sequence is TGTGCCAGCAGCTTACGACGGTTCTACGAGCAGTACTTC. Translating it yields CASSLRRFYEQYF.

The rearrangement uses TRBV5-1 and TRBJ1-1, with TRBD1 matching 8 bases. The length of the CDR3 is 14 residues. Germline-derived CDR1 and CDR2 are SGHRS and YFSETQ. The trim removed 3 bases at V and 1 base at J, leaving 2 bases unmatched. CDR3 sequence: CASSYGQGNTEAFF. Written as DNA, the CDR3 is TGCGCCAGCAGCTACGGACAGGGGAACACTGAAGCTTTCTTT.

The chain recombines TRBV6-5 with TRBJ1-6; no firm D call. Trimming pared 3 bases from V and 0 bases from J, leaving 9 bases between. The CDR3 runs 16 residues. Germline assignment: CDR1 MNHEY and CDR2 SVGAGI. This chain's CDR3 is CASSYGSPSYNSPLHF. CDR3 DNA sequence: TGTGCCAGCAGTTATGGCAGCCCCTCCTATAATTCACCCCTCCACTTT.

This chain joins TRBV20-1 and TRBJ2-4; TRBD1 agrees at 9 bases. Losses at the gene ends were 6 bases for V and 0 bases for J; bases not matched to a gene: 12. The CDR3 runs to 17 residues. Germline loops: CDR1 DFQATT, CDR2 SNEGSKA (reference sequence). CDR3 sequence: CSATGTGQYLAKNIQYF. For the CDR3, the DNA is TGCAGTGCCACCGGGACAGGGCAATACTTAGCCAAAAACATTCAGTACTTC.

V is TRBV9 and J is TRBJ2-5, with 11 bases identical to TRBD1. Germline V gene data show CDR1 as SGDLS and CDR2 as YYNGEE. V gave up 3 bases and J gave up 5 bases; unmatched junction bases: 6. This CDR3 spans 15 amino acids. The CDR3 nucleotides are TGTGCCAGCAGCGGCTGGACAGGGGGCGCGGAGACCCAGTACTTC. It encodes CASSGWTGGAETQYF.

The genes are TRBV28 and TRBJ2-5; 7 nucleotides match TRBD2. The CDR3 spans 17 residues. Trimming cost V 1 base and J 1 base; bases outside gene matches: 9. Looked up from germline, CDR1 is MDHEN and CDR2 is SYDVKM. CDR3 coding DNA: TGTGCCAGCAGTTTATTCCGGGGGGAATCCCTCCAAGAGACCCAGTACTTC. Amino acid sequence: CASSLFRGESLQETQYF.

This rearrangement joins TRBV29-1 to TRBJ2-3; unclear D gene. Trimming stripped 0 bases from V and 6 bases from J, with 16 bases between. The CDR3 contains 15 residues. Germline lookup yields CDR1 SQVTM and CDR2 ANQGSEA. CDR3 loop: CSVEEGVRSPDTQYF. Here the CDR3 DNA reads TGCAGCGTTGAAGAGGGCGTCCGGTCTCCGGATACGCAGTATTTT.

V is TRBV15 and J is TRBJ2-6; weak D call: TRBD1 (6 bases). CDR1 is LNHNV and CDR2 is YYDKDF in the germline V gene (reference sequence). V lost 8 bases to trimming and J lost 3 bases, with 11 bases between them. The CDR3 totals 14 residues. The CDR3 DNA sequence: TGTGCCACCGCCACAGGGTATGGGGCCAACGTCCTGACTTTC. It codes for CATATGYGANVLTF.

The chain links TRBV19 to TRBJ1-1; D unclear. Germline V lookup: CDR1 LNHDA, CDR2 SQIVND (reference sequence). CDR3 size: 11 residues. V was clipped by 7 bases and J by 6 bases, with 9 bases between them. In DNA, the CDR3 is TGTGCCAGTACCCGCAGCGCTGAAGCTTTCTTT. Translating it yields CASTRSAEAFF. The full variable domain, with the rest looked up from reference TRBV19 and TRBJ1-1, is DGGITQSPKYLFRKEGQNVTLSCEQNLNHDAMYWYRQDPGQGLRLIYYSQIVNDFQKGDIAEGYSVSREKKESFPLTVTSAQKNPTAFYLCASTRSAEAFFGQGTRLTVV.

The chain links TRBV14 to TRBJ2-2; 7 bases map to TRBD1. Per the germline V gene, CDR1 is SGHDN and CDR2 is FVKESK. The junction had 5 bases not matched to a gene; V was cut back by 5 bases and J by 5 bases. The CDR3 sequence is 14 residues long. In DNA, the CDR3 is TGTGCCAGCAGCATAGACAGGGATACCGGGGAGCTGTTTTTT. This sequence encodes CASSIDRDTGELFF.

J is TRBJ1-4 and V is TRBV20-1, with D possibly matching TRBD1 (6 bases). The germline V and J ends were trimmed by 3 bases and 7 bases, with 12 bases remaining between them. This CDR3 is 13 amino acids long. CDR1 is DFQATT and CDR2 is SNEGSKA in the germline V gene (reference sequence). The CDR3 sequence is CSARGRGGEKLFF. The CDR3 nucleotides read TGCAGTGCTAGGGGGCGAGGGGGTGAAAAACTGTTTTTT.

In its sample, this clonotype was seen once. V is TRBV7-6 and J is TRBJ2-7, with D tentatively TRBD1 (8 bases). The CDR3 runs to 14 residues. Germline V lookup: CDR1 SGHVS, CDR2 FNYEAQ. Trimming cost V 5 bases and J 9 bases, with 20 bases left between them. The CDR3: CASSLNRGRDAQYF. CDR3 sequence (DNA): TGTGCCAGCAGCCTAAACAGGGGGAGGGACGCGCAGTACTTC.

This chain uses TRBV7-2 with TRBJ2-3; TRBD2 agrees at 13 bases. Trimming at V came to 5 bases and at J to 5 bases, leaving 4 bases not matched to a gene. Looked up from germline, CDR1 is SGHTA and CDR2 is FQGNSA. The CDR3 has 15 amino acids. The CDR3 loop is CASSTSGGAGDTQYF. The CDR3 DNA reads TGTGCCAGCAGCACTAGCGGGGGGGCTGGAGATACGCAGTATTTT.